One TCR beta chain is described in this entry. Its antigen is as yet unknown. The entry originates in a study of T cell responses to AZD1222 COVID-19 vaccine. As for the study in general: The analysis combined second doses at about 4 or about 12 weeks.

Study conclusions and caveats: Only a handful of AZD1222 recipients, five to seven in all, had baseline seropositivity. Spike-spanning, vaccine-associated CD4 TCRs were dominant at 160-218 and 743-854.

Profiled with immunoSEQ multiplex PCR; TCRdb holds only in-frame clones, not every one. Of about 140,000 clones listed, around 90% are singletons. Trimming pared 1 base from V and 7 bases from J, leaving 11 bases between. Germline CDR1 MGHRA, CDR2 YSYEKL. CDR3 length equals 15 residues. The chain combines TRBV4-1 with TRBJ1-6, with unresolved D. This TCR derives from an adult in good health. This specimen consisted of peripheral blood, obtained on day 0 of AZD1222 vaccination. The CDR3 sequence is CASSQGAGDNSPLHF. CDR3 DNA: TGCGCCAGCAGCCAAGGTGCGGGAGACAATTCACCCCTCCACTTT.